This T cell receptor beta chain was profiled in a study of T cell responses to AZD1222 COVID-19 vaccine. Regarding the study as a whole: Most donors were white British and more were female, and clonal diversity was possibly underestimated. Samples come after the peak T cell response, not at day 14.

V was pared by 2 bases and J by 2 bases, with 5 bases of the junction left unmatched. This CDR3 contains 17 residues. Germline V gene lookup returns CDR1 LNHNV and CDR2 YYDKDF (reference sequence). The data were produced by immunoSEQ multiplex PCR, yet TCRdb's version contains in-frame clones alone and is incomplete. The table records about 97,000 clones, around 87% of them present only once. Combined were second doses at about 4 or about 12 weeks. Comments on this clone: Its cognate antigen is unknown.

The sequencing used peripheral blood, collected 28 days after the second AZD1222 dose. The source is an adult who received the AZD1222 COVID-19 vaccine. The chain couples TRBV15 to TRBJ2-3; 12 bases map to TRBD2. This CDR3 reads CATSRYTSGGSTDTQYF. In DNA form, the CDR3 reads TGTGCCACCAGCAGATATACTAGCGGGGGGTCCACAGATACGCAGTATTTT. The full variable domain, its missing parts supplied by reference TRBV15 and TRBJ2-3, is DAMVIQNPRYQVTQFGKPVTLSCSQTLNHNVMYWYQQKSSQAPKLLFHYYDKDFNNEADTPDNFQSRRPNTSFCFLDIRSPGLGDTAMYLCATSRYTSGGSTDTQYFGPGTRLTVL.